One and the same sample provided the 16 T cell receptor beta chains below, sequenced in a study of blood T cell repertoires in COVID-19. Some clones are missing from TCRdb's copy, which holds only in-frame ones; the method was immunoSEQ multiplex PCR. The sample yields over 100,000 clones, around 89% seen once. Input material: peripheral blood. The receptors shown here come from a man between 45 and 60 years old with acute or convalescent COVID-19.

The chain has TRBV6-1 and TRBJ1-1, with a weak D call TRBD1 (5 bases). Germline CDR1 reads MNHNS; CDR2 reads SASEGT. Trimming took off 3 bases at V and 6 bases at J, with 20 bases between the two ends. This CDR3 has 16 amino acids. This CDR3 is CASSDPSGAAWAEAFF. The CDR3 DNA sequence: TGTGCCAGCAGTGACCCAAGCGGGGCAGCGTGGGCTGAAGCTTTCTTT.

The V call is TRBV14, the J call TRBJ1-1, with TRBD1 matching over 7 bases. Germline V gives CDR1 SGHDN, CDR2 FVKESK. This CDR3 spans 19 amino acids. The trim removed 4 bases at V and 5 bases at J, leaving 22 bases unmatched. The CDR3 sequence is CASSPIPGTDTRMGTEAFF. CDR3 DNA: TGTGCCAGCAGCCCAATCCCCGGGACAGACACCCGGATGGGAACTGAAGCTTTCTTT.

This chain links TRBV4-1 with TRBJ1-1, with 7 positions matching TRBD1. J was trimmed by 4 bases and V by 2 bases; bases with no gene match: 7. The CDR3 spans 15 residues. Germline V gene data show CDR1 as MGHRA and CDR2 as YSYEKL. CDR3 nucleotides: TGCGCCAGCAGCCAACGGACAGGTAGGGCCACTGAAGCTTTCTTT. It is translated as CASSQRTGRATEAFF.

The rearrangement links TRBV18 to TRBJ1-1; 10 bases line up with TRBD1. Trimming took 2 bases from V and 5 from J; bases not matched to a gene: 8. The CDR3 sequence is 16 residues long. Germline values: CDR1 KGHSH, CDR2 LQKENI. The CDR3 loop is CASSPSAGQGTTEAFF. The CDR3 bases are TGTGCCAGCTCACCATCCGCGGGACAGGGGACGACTGAAGCTTTCTTT.

This clone was recorded only once. The rearrangement uses TRBV12-5 and TRBJ1-1, with D uncertain. This CDR3 is 12 amino acids long. The germline CDR1 and CDR2 sequences are LGHNT and FRNRAP. V lost 7 bases, J lost 5 bases, and 11 bases lay in between. The chain's CDR3 is CASVPGKTEAFF. In nucleotides, the CDR3 is TGTGCTAGTGTACCGGGGAAAACTGAAGCTTTCTTT.

This clone is a singleton in its sample. The genes are TRBV6-6 and TRBJ1-2; 7 bases match TRBD1. Germline loops: CDR1 MNHNY, CDR2 SVGAGI (reference sequence). This CDR3 spans 13 amino acids. The trim removed 6 bases at V and 8 bases at J, leaving 9 bases unmatched. CDR3 protein: CASRDPGGRGYTF. The CDR3 nucleotides are TGTGCCAGCAGGGACCCAGGGGGTAGGGGCTACACCTTC.

This chain joins TRBV27 and TRBJ1-4; D not resolved. V was cut by 5 bases and J by 4 bases, with 14 bases left in between. This CDR3 has 15 amino acids. Looked up from germline, CDR1 is MNHEY and CDR2 is SMNVEV (reference sequence). In nucleotides, the CDR3 is TGTGCCAGCAGTCCCACCAGACGCGGTAATGAAAAACTGTTTTTT. Protein sequence: CASSPTRRGNEKLFF. The full variable domain, rest sourced from reference TRBV27 and TRBJ1-4, is EAQVTQNPRYLITVTGKKLTVTCSQNMNHEYMSWYRQDPGLGLRQIYYSMNVEVTDKGDVPEGYKVSRKEKRNFPLILESPSPNQTSLYFCASSPTRRGNEKLFFGSGTQLSVL.

The chain carries TRBV5-1 and TRBJ1-1; 7 bases match TRBD1. The V and J ends lost 0 bases and 2 bases, in that order; junction bases with no gene match: 7. Germline CDR1 and CDR2: SGHRS and YFSETQ. This CDR3 region has 16 residues. The CDR3: CASSLARTGRNTEAFF. Written as DNA, the CDR3 is TGCGCCAGCAGCTTGGCCCGGACAGGACGCAACACTGAAGCTTTCTTT.

J is TRBJ1-5 and V is TRBV5-1; unclear D gene. Trimming removed 4 bases from V and 1 base from J, with 15 bases in between. Germline loops: CDR1 SGHRS, CDR2 YFSETQ. The CDR3 has 16 residues. CDR3 region: CASSPGLRESNQPQHF. In nucleotides, the CDR3 is TGCGCCAGCAGCCCCGGCCTAAGGGAGAGCAATCAGCCCCAGCATTTT.

This chain joins TRBV3-1 (or the pseudogene TRBV3-2) and TRBJ2-1, with a tentative D call TRBD2 (5 bases). The CDR3 length is 14 residues. Germline V gene sequence: CDR1 LGHDT, CDR2 YNNKEL (reference sequence). V was clipped by 1 base and J by 10 bases, with 14 bases between them. The CDR3 loop reads CASSQVAAKREQFF. The CDR3 DNA follows: TGTGCCAGCAGCCAAGTCGCCGCTAAGCGGGAGCAGTTCTTC.

The CDR3 is CASGGAGLEAFF. In nucleotides, the CDR3 is TGTGCTTCTGGAGGGGCAGGGCTTGAAGCTTTCTTT. The chain is built from TRBV7-9 and TRBJ1-1, with a possible D match to TRBD1 (5 bases). Germline loops: CDR1 SEHNR, CDR2 FQNEAQ (reference sequence). The CDR3 contains 12 residues.

The chain is built from TRBV5-1 and TRBJ2-7, with 8 bases matching TRBD1. Germline assignment: CDR1 SGHRS and CDR2 YFSETQ. The CDR3 sequence is 17 residues long. V shed 1 base, J shed 2 bases, and the junction held 11 bases outside the gene matches. DNA of the CDR3: TGCGCCAGCAGCTTGCTCCCGACAGGGGACATCCCCTACGAGCAGTACTTC. Amino acid sequence: CASSLLPTGDIPYEQYF.

This chain uses TRBV4-1 with TRBJ2-2; 14 bases agree with TRBD2. CDR1 MGHRA and CDR2 YSYEKL come from the germline V gene. The junction had 8 bases not matched to a gene; V was cut back by 4 bases and J by 4 bases. The CDR3 loop spans 18 amino acids. CDR3 nucleotide sequence: TGCGCCAGCAGCCCCTCAACGACTAGCGGGAGGGCCACCGGGGAGCTGTTTTTT. Translation gives CASSPSTTSGRATGELFF.

The chain combines TRBV19 with TRBJ2-1; 9 bases match TRBD2. Germline V gene sequence: CDR1 LNHDA, CDR2 SQIVND (reference sequence). The CDR3 runs to 17 residues. V was pared by 3 bases and J by 8 bases, with 14 bases of the junction left unmatched. The CDR3 DNA sequence: TGTGCCAGTAGTATGAATATGGGGCGGGAGGGCCGAGATGAGCAGTTCTTC. It codes for CASSMNMGREGRDEQFF.

CDR3 residues: CASSLVGVGETQYF. The CDR3 DNA is TGCGCCAGCAGCTTGGTAGGGGTGGGGGAGACCCAGTACTTC. The chain is built from TRBV5-1 and TRBJ2-5; perhaps TRBD1 as D (5 bases). V lost 0 bases and J 5 bases, leaving 11 bases between the germline ends. This CDR3 has 14 residues. Per germline, CDR1 SGHRS and CDR2 YFSETQ.

This chain connects TRBV11-2 to TRBJ2-7, with TRBD1 matching 7 bases. The germline CDR1 and CDR2 sequences are SGHAT and FQNNGV. The V and J ends lost 5 bases and 0 bases, in that order; junction bases with no gene match: 4. The CDR3 is 14 amino acids. The CDR3 nucleotides are TGTGCCAGCAGCCGTAACAGGGGCTCCTACGAGCAGTACTTC. Translation gives CASSRNRGSYEQYF.